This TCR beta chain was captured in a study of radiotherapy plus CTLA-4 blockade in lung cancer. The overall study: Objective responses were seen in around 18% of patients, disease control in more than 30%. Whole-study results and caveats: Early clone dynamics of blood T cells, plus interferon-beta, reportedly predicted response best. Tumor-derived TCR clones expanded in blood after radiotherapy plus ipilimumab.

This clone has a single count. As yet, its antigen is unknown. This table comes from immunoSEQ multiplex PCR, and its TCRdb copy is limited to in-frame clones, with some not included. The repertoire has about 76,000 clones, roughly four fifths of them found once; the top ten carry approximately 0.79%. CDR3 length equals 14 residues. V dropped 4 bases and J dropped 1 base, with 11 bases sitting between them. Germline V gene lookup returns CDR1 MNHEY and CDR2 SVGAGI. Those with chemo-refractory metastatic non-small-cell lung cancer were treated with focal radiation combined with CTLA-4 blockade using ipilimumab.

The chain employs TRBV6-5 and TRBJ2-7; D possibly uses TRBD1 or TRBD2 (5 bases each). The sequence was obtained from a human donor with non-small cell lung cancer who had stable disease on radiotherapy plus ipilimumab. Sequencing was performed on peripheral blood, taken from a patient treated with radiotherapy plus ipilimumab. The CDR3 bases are TGTGCCAGCAGTTTGGGACCAGGATCCTACGAGCAGTACTTC. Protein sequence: CASSLGPGSYEQYF.